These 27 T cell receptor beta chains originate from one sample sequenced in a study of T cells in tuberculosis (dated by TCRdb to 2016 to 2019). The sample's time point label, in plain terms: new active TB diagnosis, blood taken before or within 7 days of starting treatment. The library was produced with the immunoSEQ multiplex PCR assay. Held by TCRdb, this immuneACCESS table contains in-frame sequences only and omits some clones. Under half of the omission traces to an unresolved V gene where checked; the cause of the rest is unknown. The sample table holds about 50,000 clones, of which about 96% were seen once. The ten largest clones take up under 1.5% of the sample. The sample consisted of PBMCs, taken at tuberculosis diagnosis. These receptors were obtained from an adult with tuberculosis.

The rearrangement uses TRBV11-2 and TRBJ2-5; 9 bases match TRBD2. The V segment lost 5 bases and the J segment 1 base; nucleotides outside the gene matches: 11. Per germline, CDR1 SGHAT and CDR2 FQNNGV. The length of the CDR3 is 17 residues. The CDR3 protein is CASSRLAGAPFQETQYF. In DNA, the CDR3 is TGTGCCAGCAGCCGATTAGCGGGAGCACCTTTCCAAGAGACCCAGTACTTC.

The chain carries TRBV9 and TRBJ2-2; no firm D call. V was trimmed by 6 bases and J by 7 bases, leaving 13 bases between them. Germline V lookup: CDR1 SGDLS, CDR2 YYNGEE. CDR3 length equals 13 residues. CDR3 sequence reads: CASTRRLGGELFF. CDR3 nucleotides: TGTGCCAGCACCCGGCGGTTGGGCGGGGAGCTGTTTTTT.

The CDR3 DNA is TGTGCCAGCAGCTTAGATCCGGGACTAGCGGGAAGGACCTATCGAGAGCAGTTCTTC. It is translated as CASSLDPGLAGRTYREQFF. The chain uses TRBV7-2 and TRBJ2-1, with TRBD2 matching 13 bases. The germline CDR1 and CDR2 sequences are SGHTA and FQGNSA. The CDR3 sequence is 19 residues long. V was pared by 1 base and J by 10 bases, with 16 bases of the junction left unmatched.

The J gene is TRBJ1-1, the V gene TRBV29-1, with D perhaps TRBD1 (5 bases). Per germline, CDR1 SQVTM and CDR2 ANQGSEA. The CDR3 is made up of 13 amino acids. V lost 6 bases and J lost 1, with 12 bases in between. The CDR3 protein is CSVQHRSNTEAFF. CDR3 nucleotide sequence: TGCAGCGTACAACACAGGTCGAACACTGAAGCTTTCTTT. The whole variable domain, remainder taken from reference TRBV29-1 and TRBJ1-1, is SAVISQKPSRDICQRGTSLTIQCQVDSQVTMMFWYRQQPGQSLTLIATANQGSEATYESGFVIDKFPISRPNLTFSTLTVSNMSPEDSSIYLCSVQHRSNTEAFFGQGTRLTVV.

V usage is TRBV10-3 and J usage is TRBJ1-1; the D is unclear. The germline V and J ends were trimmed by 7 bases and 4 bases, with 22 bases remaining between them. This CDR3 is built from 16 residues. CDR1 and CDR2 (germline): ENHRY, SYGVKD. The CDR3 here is CAINPGPPSGGTEAFF. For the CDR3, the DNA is TGTGCCATCAACCCAGGCCCCCCCTCTGGTGGCACTGAAGCTTTCTTT.

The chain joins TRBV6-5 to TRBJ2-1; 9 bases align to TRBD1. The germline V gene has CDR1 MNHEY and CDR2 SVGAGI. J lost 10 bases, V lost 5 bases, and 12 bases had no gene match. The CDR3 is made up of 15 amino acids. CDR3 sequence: CASSTGTGRNWEQFF. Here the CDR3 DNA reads TGTGCCAGCAGTACCGGGACAGGGAGAAATTGGGAGCAGTTCTTC.

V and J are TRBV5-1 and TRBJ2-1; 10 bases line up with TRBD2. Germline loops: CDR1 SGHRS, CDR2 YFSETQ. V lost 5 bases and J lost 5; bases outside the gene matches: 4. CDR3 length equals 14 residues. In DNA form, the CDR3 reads TGCGCCAGCAGAGATAGCGGGAGGCACAATGAGCAGTTCTTC. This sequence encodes CASRDSGRHNEQFF.

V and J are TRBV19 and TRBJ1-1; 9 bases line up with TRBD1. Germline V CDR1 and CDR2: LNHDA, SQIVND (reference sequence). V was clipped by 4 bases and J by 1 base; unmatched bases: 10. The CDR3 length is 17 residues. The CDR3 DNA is TGTGCCAGTAGTACACCGAACAGGGGGCGCGAGAACACTGAAGCTTTCTTT. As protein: CASSTPNRGRENTEAFF.

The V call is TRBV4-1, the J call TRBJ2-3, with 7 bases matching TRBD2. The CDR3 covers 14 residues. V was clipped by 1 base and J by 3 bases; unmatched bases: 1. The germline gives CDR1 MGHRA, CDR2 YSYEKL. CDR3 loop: CASSQVLATDTQYF. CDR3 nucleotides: TGCGCCAGCAGCCAAGTACTAGCGACAGATACGCAGTATTTT.

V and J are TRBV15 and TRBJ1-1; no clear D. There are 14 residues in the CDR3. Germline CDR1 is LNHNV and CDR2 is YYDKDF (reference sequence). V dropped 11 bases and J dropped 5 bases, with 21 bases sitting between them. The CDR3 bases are TGTGCCGTAGCAGCGGCAGACCGTGGAACTGAAGCTTTCTTT. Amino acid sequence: CAVAAADRGTEAFF.

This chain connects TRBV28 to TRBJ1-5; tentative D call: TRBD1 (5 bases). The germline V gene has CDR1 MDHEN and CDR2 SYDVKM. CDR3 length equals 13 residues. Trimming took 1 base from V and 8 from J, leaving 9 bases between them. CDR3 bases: TGTGCCAGCAGTTTATCGGGGGGAAAGCCCCAGCATTTT. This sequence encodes CASSLSGGKPQHF.

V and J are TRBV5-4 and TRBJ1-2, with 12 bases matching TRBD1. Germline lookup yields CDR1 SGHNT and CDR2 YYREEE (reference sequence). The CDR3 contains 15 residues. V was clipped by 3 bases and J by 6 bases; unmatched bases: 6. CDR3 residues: CASSYPGQGADGYTF. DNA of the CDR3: TGTGCCAGCAGCTACCCGGGACAGGGGGCAGATGGCTACACCTTC.

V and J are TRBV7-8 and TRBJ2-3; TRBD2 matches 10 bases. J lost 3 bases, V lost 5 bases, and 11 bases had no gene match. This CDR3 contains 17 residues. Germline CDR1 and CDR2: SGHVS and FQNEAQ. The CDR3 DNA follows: TGTGCCAGCAGCCTTCGGGGTAGCGGGGGGTTGACAGATACGCAGTATTTT. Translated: CASSLRGSGGLTDTQYF.

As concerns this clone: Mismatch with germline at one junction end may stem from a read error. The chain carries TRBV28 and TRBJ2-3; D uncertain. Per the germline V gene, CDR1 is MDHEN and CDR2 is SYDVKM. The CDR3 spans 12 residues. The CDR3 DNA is TGTGCCAGCAGCTTATTAGAGGATACGCAGTATTTT. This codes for CASSLLEDTQYF.

The DNA for the CDR3 is TGTGCCAGCAGTTTCTTGACTAACCAGAATGAGCAGTTCTTC. Translation: CASSFLTNQNEQFF. The gene calls are TRBV27 and TRBJ2-1, with a tentative D call TRBD2 (5 bases). This CDR3 is built from 14 residues. The V and J ends lost 3 bases and 7 bases respectively, with 13 bases between them. The V gene's germline CDR1 is MNHEY and CDR2 SMNVEV (reference sequence).

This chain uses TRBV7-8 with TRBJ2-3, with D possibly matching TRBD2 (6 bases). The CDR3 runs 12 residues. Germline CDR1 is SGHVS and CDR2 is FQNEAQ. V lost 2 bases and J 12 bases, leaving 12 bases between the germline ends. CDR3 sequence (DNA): TGTGCCAGCAGCTTAACGCGGGGTCACCAGTATTTT. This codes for CASSLTRGHQYF.

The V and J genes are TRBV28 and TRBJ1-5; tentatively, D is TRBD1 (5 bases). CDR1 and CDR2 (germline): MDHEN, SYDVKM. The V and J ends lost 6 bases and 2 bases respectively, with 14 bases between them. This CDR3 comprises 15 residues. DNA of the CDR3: TGTGCCAGCAGCCGCACAGGAGAGGGCAATCAGCCCCAGCATTTT. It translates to CASSRTGEGNQPQHF.

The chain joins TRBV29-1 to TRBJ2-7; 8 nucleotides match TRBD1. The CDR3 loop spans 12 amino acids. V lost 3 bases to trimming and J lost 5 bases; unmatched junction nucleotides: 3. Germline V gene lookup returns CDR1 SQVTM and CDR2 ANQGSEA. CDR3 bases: TGCAGCGTTGACGGGACAGGCGACGAGCAGTACTTC. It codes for CSVDGTGDEQYF.

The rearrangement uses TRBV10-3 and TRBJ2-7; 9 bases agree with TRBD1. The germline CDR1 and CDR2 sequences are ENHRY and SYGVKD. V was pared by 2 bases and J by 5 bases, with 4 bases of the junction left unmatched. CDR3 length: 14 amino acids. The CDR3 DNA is TGTGCCATCAGTGAGGGGACAGGGCTAAACGAGCAGTACTTC. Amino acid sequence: CAISEGTGLNEQYF.

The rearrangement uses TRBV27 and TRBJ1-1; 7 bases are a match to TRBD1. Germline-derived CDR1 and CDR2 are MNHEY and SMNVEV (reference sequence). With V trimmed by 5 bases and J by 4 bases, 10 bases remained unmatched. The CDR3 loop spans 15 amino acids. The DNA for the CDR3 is TGTGCCAGCAGTATCTCTAGGGGGCTGGCCACTGAAGCTTTCTTT. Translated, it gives CASSISRGLATEAFF.

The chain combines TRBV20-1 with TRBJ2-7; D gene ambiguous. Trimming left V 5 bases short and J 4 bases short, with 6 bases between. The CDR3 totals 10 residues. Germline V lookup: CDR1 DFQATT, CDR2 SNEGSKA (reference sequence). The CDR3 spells CSAGPYEQYF. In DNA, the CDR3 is TGCAGTGCTGGCCCTTACGAGCAGTACTTC.

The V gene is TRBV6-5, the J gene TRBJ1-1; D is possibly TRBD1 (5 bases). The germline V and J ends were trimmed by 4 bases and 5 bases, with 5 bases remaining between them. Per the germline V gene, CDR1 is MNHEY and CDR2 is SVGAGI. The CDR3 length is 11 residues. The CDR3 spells CASSSGTEAFF. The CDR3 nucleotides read TGTGCCAGCAGTTCAGGGACTGAAGCTTTCTTT.

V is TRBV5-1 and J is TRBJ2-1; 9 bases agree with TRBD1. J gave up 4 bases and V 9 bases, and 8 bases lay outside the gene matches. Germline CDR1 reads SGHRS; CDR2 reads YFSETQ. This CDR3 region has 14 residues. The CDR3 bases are TGCGCCACCCGAGGGGGGACAGGGTACAATGAGCAGTTCTTC. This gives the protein CATRGGTGYNEQFF.

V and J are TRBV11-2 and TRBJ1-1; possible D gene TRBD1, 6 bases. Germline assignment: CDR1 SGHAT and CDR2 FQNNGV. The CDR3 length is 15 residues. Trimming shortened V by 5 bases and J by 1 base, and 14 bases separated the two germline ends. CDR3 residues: CASSAGQFTNTEAFF. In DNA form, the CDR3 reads TGTGCCAGCAGCGCAGGACAGTTTACGAACACTGAAGCTTTCTTT. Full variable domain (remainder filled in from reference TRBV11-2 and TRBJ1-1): EAGVAQSPRYKIIEKRQSVAFWCNPISGHATLYWYQQILGQGPKLLIQFQNNGVVDDSQLPKDRFSAERLKGVDSTLKIQPAKLEDSAVYLCASSAGQFTNTEAFFGQGTRLTVV.

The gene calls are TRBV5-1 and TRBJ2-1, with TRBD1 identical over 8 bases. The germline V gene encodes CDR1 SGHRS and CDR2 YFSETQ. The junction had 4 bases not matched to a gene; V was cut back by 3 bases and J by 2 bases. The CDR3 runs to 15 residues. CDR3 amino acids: CASSSTGAAYNEQFF. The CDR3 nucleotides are TGCGCCAGCAGCTCGACAGGGGCGGCCTACAATGAGCAGTTCTTC. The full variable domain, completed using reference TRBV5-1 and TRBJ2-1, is KAGVTQTPRYLIKTRGQQVTLSCSPISGHRSVSWYQQTPGQGLQFLFEYFSETQRNKGNFPGRFSGRQFSNSRSEMNVSTLELGDSALYLCASSSTGAAYNEQFFGPGTRLTVL.

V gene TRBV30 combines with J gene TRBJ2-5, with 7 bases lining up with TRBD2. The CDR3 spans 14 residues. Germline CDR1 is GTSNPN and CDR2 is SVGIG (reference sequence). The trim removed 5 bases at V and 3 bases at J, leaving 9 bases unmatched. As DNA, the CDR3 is TGTGCCTGGGGTGGGAGGGCGCCGAAAGAGACCCAGTACTTC. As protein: CAWGGRAPKETQYF.

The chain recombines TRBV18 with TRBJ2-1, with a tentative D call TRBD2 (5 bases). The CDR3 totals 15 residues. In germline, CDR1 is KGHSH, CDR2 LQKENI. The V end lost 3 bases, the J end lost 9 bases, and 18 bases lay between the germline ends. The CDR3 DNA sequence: TGTGCCAGCTCACCTCCGAACGGGGTAGGGAGTGAGCAGTTCTTC. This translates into CASSPPNGVGSEQFF.